Below are 24 T cell receptor beta chains sequenced from a single sample in a study of blood T cell repertoires in COVID-19. Sequencing was performed with immunoSEQ multiplex PCR; in TCRdb, only in-frame clones are kept and a portion is missing. Of some 300,000 clones listed, 70% to 90% are singletons. Sequencing was done on a sample of peripheral blood. All receptors derive from a woman in her twenties or thirties who had recovered from COVID-19.

The rearrangement joins TRBV7-3 to TRBJ2-7; D perhaps matches TRBD2 (5 bases). The germline CDR1 and CDR2 sequences are SGHTA and FQGTGA. The V and J ends lost 2 bases and 9 bases respectively, with 8 bases between them. The length of the CDR3 is 11 residues. The CDR3 region has the DNA TGTGCCAGCAGCTTAGAGGGTCCGCAGTACTTC. Translating it yields CASSLEGPQYF.

This rearrangement joins TRBV2 to TRBJ2-4; weak D call: TRBD2 (6 bases). V shed 2 bases and J shed 5 bases, with 13 bases lying between them. In germline, CDR1 is SNHLY, CDR2 FYNNEI. The CDR3 is made up of 15 amino acids. The CDR3 loop is CASSEWRGEQNIQYF. The CDR3 bases are TGTGCCAGCAGTGAATGGCGCGGGGAGCAAAACATTCAGTACTTC. Looking up the rest from reference TRBV2 and TRBJ2-4 gives the full variable domain: EPEVTQTPSHQVTQMGQEVILRCVPISNHLYFYWYRQILGQKVEFLVSFYNNEISEKSEIFDDQFSVERPDGSNFTLKIRSTKLEDSAMYFCASSEWRGEQNIQYFGAGTRLSVL.

This clone was picked up one time. In DNA, the CDR3 is TGCGCCAGCAGCTTTAGTTACAGCTCTGGAAACACCATATATTTT. Encoded protein: CASSFSYSSGNTIYF. This chain uses TRBV5-1 with TRBJ1-3; D not certain. V was clipped by 2 bases and J by 0 bases, with 9 bases between them. CDR1 is SGHRS and CDR2 is YFSETQ in the germline V gene. The CDR3 has 15 amino acids.

CDR3 sequence: CASSLQGAIGEKLFF. The CDR3 nucleotides are TGTGCCAGCAGCTTGCAAGGGGCTATAGGGGAAAAACTGTTTTTT. The rearrangement uses TRBV7-3 and TRBJ1-4, with TRBD1 as a possible D gene (5 bases). Trimming stripped 3 bases from V and 8 bases from J, with 16 bases between. Germline-derived CDR1 and CDR2 are SGHTA and FQGTGA. The CDR3 is made up of 15 amino acids. Together with reference TRBV7-3 and TRBJ1-4, the CDR3 gives the full variable domain: GAGVSQTPSNKVTEKGKYVELRCDPISGHTALYWYRQSLGQGPEFLIYFQGTGAADDSGLPNDRFFAVRPEGSVSTLKIQRTERGDSAVYLCASSLQGAIGEKLFFGSGTQLSVL.

V and J are TRBV4-2 and TRBJ2-5; 13 bases map to TRBD2. CDR1 is LGHNA, CDR2 YNFKEQ, per germline. CDR3 size: 18 residues. V gave up 0 bases and J gave up 6 bases; unmatched junction bases: 10. In nucleotides, the CDR3 is TGTGCCAGCAGCCAAGATTCGGTACTAGCGGGGGGGCTAAAGACCCAGTACTTC. Its translation: CASSQDSVLAGGLKTQYF.

This rearrangement joins TRBV5-1 to TRBJ1-1, with D possibly TRBD1 on 6 matching bases. CDR1 and CDR2 from the germline V gene are SGHRS and YFSETQ. The CDR3 is 13 residues long. Trimming took off 1 base at V and 10 bases at J, with 14 bases between the two ends. The CDR3 DNA is TGCGCCAGCAGCTTGCGGGTGGACAGTCCAGCTTTCTTT. This sequence encodes CASSLRVDSPAFF.

The rearrangement joins TRBV25-1 to TRBJ1-5, with D unclear. The germline V and J ends were trimmed by 3 bases and 4 bases, with 10 bases remaining between them. The CDR3 contains 14 residues. Germline V gene data show CDR1 as MGHDK and CDR2 as SYGVNS. CDR3 nucleotide sequence: TGTGCCAGCAGTGATTGGTGGCGGAATCAGCCCCAGCATTTT. Amino acids: CASSDWWRNQPQHF.

The chain joins TRBV6-5 to TRBJ1-2; D is possibly TRBD1 (5 bases). The length of the CDR3 is 13 residues. The V gene lost 4 bases and the J gene lost 3 bases, with 9 bases spanning the gap. Looked up from germline, CDR1 is MNHEY and CDR2 is SVGAGI. The CDR3 DNA is TGTGCCAGCAGTTTAGGGGTATACTATGGCTACACCTTC. As protein: CASSLGVYYGYTF.

This clone was found once. The chain joins TRBV4-1 to TRBJ1-4; D perhaps matches TRBD1 (5 bases). The CDR3 consists of 15 residues. CDR1 is MGHRA and CDR2 is YSYEKL in the germline V gene. Trimming removed 1 base at V and 8 bases at J, with 14 bases between. CDR3 coding DNA: TGCGCCAGCAGCCAAGTGGGGGGAAGAGGCGAAAAACTGTTTTTT. Protein product: CASSQVGGRGEKLFF.

The rearrangement joins TRBV6-5 to TRBJ2-7; 12 bases align to TRBD2. The CDR3 totals 15 residues. The germline CDR1 and CDR2 sequences are MNHEY and SVGAGI. V lost 6 bases, J lost 4 bases, and 7 bases stayed unmatched. CDR3 DNA sequence: TGTGCCAGCAGGGAGGGACTAGCGGGCTTATACGAGCAGTACTTC. Protein product: CASREGLAGLYEQYF.

The chain couples TRBV21-1 to TRBJ1-2; the table's D gene call, TRBD1, was not cross checked with the DNA. TRBV21-1 is classified as a pseudogene. The CDR3 contains 14 residues. Here the CDR3 reads CASSIAGPNYGYTF. The CDR3 bases are TGTGCCAGCAGCATCGCAGGCCCAAACTATGGCTACACCTTC.

The genes are TRBV2 and TRBJ2-1; possibly TRBD2 for D (5 bases). Trimming left V 6 bases short and J 6 bases short, with 9 bases between. The CDR3 is 12 amino acids. The germline CDR1 and CDR2 sequences are SNHLY and FYNNEI. The CDR3 nucleotides are TGTGCCAGCAGGCAAGAGGGCAATGAGCAGTTCTTC. The encoded protein is CASRQEGNEQFF.

In this sample, this clone turned up a few times. This CDR3 is also generated by other DNA sequences in the sample. The chain employs TRBV19 and TRBJ1-1; the D is unclear. Germline loops: CDR1 LNHDA, CDR2 SQIVND (reference sequence). Trimming shortened V by 1 base and J by 4 bases, and 7 bases separated the two germline ends. CDR3 size: 13 residues. As DNA, the CDR3 is TGTGCCAGTAGTATAGCCAGAGGCACTGAAGCTTTCTTT. Amino acids: CASSIARGTEAFF.

The chain links TRBV5-8 to TRBJ1-4; TRBD1 agrees at 11 bases. Trimming cost V 4 bases and J 3 bases; bases outside gene matches: 14. Looked up from germline, CDR1 is SGHTS and CDR2 is YDEGEE. The CDR3 consists of 19 residues. The CDR3 sequence: CASSVIRDRGSKANEKLFF. The CDR3 region has the DNA TGTGCCAGCAGCGTGATACGGGACAGGGGGAGTAAGGCTAATGAAAAACTGTTTTTT.

The chain joins TRBV9 to TRBJ2-6; tentative D call: TRBD1 (6 bases). Trimming removed 3 bases from V and 2 bases from J, with 9 bases in between. The germline CDR1 and CDR2 sequences are SGDLS and YYNGEE. CDR3 length equals 15 residues. CDR3 DNA: TGTGCCAGCAGCGCCTCAGGGGCTGGGGCCAACGTCCTGACTTTC. It specifies CASSASGAGANVLTF.

The CDR3 loop reads CASSPAGASYNEQFF. The DNA for the CDR3 is TGTGCCAGCAGCCCCGCAGGGGCCTCCTACAATGAGCAGTTCTTC. The rearrangement joins TRBV5-4 to TRBJ2-1; D is perhaps TRBD1 (6 bases). Germline V gene data show CDR1 as SGHNT and CDR2 as YYREEE (reference sequence). The CDR3 runs 15 residues. V was shortened by 4 bases and J by 0 bases, with 11 bases between the two germline ends. Together with reference TRBV5-4 and TRBJ2-1, the CDR3 gives the full variable domain: ETGVTQSPTHLIKTRGQQVTLRCSSQSGHNTVSWYQQALGQGPQFIFQYYREEENGRGNFPPRFSGLQFPNYSSELNVNALELDDSALYLCASSPAGASYNEQFFGPGTRLTVL.

This clone was seen just once. The chain links TRBV9 to TRBJ2-5; 8 bases agree with TRBD2. The germline V gene has CDR1 SGDLS and CDR2 YYNGEE. This CDR3 region has 16 residues. V was pared by 2 bases and J by 2 bases, with 8 bases of the junction left unmatched. The CDR3 loop reads CASSVRTGGTQETQYF. The CDR3 nucleotides read TGTGCCAGCAGCGTTAGGACGGGGGGGACTCAAGAGACCCAGTACTTC.

This chain connects TRBV27 to TRBJ2-3, with TRBD1 matching over 7 bases. V was pared by 4 bases and J by 9 bases, with 4 bases of the junction left unmatched. This CDR3 has 12 amino acids. Looked up from germline, CDR1 is MNHEY and CDR2 is SMNVEV (reference sequence). The CDR3 DNA sequence: TGTGCCAGCAGTTCTTTGGACAGGACGCAGTATTTT. It encodes CASSSLDRTQYF.

This chain uses TRBV23-1 with TRBJ1-5; 8 bases map to TRBD1. TRBV23-1 is marked as an open reading frame, function uncertain. This CDR3 spans 15 amino acids. Losses at the gene ends were 4 bases for V and 3 bases for J; bases not matched to a gene: 5. This chain's CDR3 is CASSRDRGNNQPQHF. CDR3 DNA sequence: TGCGCCAGCAGTCGCGACAGGGGTAACAATCAGCCCCAGCATTTT.

The chain combines TRBV7-9 with TRBJ1-1; no clear D. CDR1 and CDR2 (germline): SEHNR, FQNEAQ (reference sequence). This CDR3 spans 14 amino acids. V was shortened by 1 base and J by 1 base, with 7 bases between the two germline ends. In nucleotides, the CDR3 is TGTGCCAGCAGCTTAGATATGTCGAACACTGAAGCTTTCTTT. It encodes CASSLDMSNTEAFF.

CDR3 residues: CASSSILAGARDTQYF. The CDR3 DNA follows: TGTGCCAGCAGCTCTATACTAGCGGGGGCAAGAGATACGCAGTATTTT. V usage is TRBV7-6 and J usage is TRBJ2-3; TRBD2 agrees at 11 bases. Germline CDR1 and CDR2: SGHVS and FNYEAQ. V was pared by 4 bases and J by 5 bases, with 8 bases of the junction left unmatched. There are 16 residues in the CDR3.

The rearrangement joins TRBV27 to TRBJ1-2; D perhaps matches TRBD1 (6 bases). The length of the CDR3 is 17 residues. The V gene's germline CDR1 is MNHEY and CDR2 SMNVEV (reference sequence). The V gene lost 8 bases and the J gene lost 4 bases, with 26 bases spanning the gap. The CDR3 nucleotides read TGTGCCAGCGACCCTCCCCAGGGGCCTCTTCTTCTCTATGGCTACACCTTC. Translating it yields CASDPPQGPLLLYGYTF.

The chain recombines TRBV2 with TRBJ1-4; D remains ambiguous. Germline CDR1 and CDR2: SNHLY and FYNNEI. The CDR3 is 11 amino acids. V lost 7 bases and J lost 5, with 5 bases in between. The CDR3 reads CASTQNEKLFF. CDR3 DNA: TGTGCCAGCACCCAAAATGAAAAACTGTTTTTT. The full variable domain, in which reference TRBV2 and TRBJ1-4 provide the parts outside the CDR3, is EPEVTQTPSHQVTQMGQEVILRCVPISNHLYFYWYRQILGQKVEFLVSFYNNEISEKSEIFDDQFSVERPDGSNFTLKIRSTKLEDSAMYFCASTQNEKLFFGSGTQLSVL.

The rearrangement joins TRBV28 to TRBJ1-2; possible D gene TRBD1, 6 bases. V shed 6 bases and J shed 4 bases, with 15 bases lying between them. CDR3 length equals 14 residues. Germline V gives CDR1 MDHEN, CDR2 SYDVKM. In DNA, the CDR3 is TGTGCCAGCAGGGGGGCCTCCTCGGGCTATGGCTACACCTTC. Its translation: CASRGASSGYGYTF.